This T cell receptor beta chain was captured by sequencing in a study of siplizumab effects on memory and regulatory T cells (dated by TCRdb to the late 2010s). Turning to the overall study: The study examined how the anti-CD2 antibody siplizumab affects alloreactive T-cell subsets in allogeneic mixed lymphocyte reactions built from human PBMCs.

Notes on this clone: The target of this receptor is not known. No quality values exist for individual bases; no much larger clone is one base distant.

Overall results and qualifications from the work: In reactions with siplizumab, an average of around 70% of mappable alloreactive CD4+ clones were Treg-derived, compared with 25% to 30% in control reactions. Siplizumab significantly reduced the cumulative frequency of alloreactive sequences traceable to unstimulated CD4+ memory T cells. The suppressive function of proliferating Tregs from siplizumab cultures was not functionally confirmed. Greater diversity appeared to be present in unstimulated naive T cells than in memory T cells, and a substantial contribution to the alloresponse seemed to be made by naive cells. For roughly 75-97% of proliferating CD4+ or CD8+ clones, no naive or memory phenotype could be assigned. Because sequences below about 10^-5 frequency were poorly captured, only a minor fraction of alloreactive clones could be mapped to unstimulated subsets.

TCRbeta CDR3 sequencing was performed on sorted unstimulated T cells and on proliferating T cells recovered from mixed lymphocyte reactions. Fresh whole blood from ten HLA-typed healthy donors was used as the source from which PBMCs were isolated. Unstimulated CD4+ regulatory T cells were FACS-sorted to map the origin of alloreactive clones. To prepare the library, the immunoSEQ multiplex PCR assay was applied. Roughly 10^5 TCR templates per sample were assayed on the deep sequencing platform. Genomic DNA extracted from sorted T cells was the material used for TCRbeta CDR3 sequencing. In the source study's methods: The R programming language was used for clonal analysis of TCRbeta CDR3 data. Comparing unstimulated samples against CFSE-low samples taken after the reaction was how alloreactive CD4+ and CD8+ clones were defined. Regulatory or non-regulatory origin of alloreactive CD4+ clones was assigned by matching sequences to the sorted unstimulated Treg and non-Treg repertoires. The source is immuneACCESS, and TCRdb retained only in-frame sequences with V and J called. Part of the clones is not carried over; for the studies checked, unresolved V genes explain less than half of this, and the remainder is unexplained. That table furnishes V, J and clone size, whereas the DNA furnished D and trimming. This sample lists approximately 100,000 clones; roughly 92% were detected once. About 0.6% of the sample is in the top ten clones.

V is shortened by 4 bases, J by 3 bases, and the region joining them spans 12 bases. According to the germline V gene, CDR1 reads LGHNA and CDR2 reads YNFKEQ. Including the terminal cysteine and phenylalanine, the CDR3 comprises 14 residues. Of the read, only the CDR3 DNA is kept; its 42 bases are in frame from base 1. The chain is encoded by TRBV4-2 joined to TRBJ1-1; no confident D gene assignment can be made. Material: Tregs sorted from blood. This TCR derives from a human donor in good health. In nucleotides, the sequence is TGTGCCAGCAGCCGGACTCACCTCGACACTGAAGCTTTCTTT. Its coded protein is CASSRTHLDTEAFF.